This T cell receptor beta chain was identified during a study of shared clonotypes between healthy human individuals. Study background: Each donor's CD4 naive and CD4 memory cells filled three plates apiece, CD8 naive two, and CD8 memory one. Findings and limits, study-wide: Some clonotypes were shared by all four sorted-subset donors, while others were not shared. The non-shared ones had lower generation probabilities than the shared ones. Sampling was confined to blood; repertoires within tissues likely differ.

CDR1 and CDR2 from the germline V gene are SGHAT and FQNNGV. V dropped 1 base and J dropped 7 bases, with 4 bases sitting between them. This CDR3 spans 12 amino acids. Some clones are missing from TCRdb's copy, which holds only in-frame ones; the method was immunoSEQ multiplex PCR. The data hold some 2,000,000 clones, with more than 90% observed a single time. Those who donated, Caucasian adults without exception, all lived in Nashville, Tennessee. This clone was recorded once. The antigen is unknown. This sample includes further DNA sequences coding for the same CDR3. The specimen was naive CD4+ T cells sorted from blood. The subset was: CD45RA+ positively selected. This chain links TRBV11-2 with TRBJ2-2; D uncertain. This clonotype was sampled from a man between 18 and 35 years old in good health. The CDR3 sequence is CASSLVLGELFF. The CDR3 DNA follows: TGTGCCAGCAGCTTAGTTCTCGGGGAGCTGTTTTTT.